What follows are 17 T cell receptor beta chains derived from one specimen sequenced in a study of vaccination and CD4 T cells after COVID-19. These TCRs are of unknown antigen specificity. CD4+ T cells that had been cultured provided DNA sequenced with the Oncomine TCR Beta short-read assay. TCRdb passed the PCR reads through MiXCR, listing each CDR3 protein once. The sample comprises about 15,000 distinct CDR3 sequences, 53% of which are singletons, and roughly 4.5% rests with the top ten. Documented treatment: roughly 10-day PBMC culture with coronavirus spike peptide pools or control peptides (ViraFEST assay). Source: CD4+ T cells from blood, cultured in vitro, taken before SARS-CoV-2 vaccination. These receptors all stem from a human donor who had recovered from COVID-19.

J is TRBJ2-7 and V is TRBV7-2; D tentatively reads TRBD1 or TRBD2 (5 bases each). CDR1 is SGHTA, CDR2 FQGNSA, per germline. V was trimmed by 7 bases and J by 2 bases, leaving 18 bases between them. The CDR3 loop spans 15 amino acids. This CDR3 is CASNPVVGVPYEQYF. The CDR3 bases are TGTGCCAGCAACCCGGTGGTGGGGGTCCCCTACGAGCAGTACTTC.

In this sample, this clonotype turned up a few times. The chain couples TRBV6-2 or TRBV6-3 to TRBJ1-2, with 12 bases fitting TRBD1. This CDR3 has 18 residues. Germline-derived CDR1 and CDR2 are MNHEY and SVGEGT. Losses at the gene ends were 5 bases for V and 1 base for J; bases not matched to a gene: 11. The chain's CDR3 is CASSPRDRGPGFNYGYTF. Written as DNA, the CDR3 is TGTGCCAGCAGTCCCCGGGACAGGGGGCCCGGATTTAACTATGGCTACACCTTC.

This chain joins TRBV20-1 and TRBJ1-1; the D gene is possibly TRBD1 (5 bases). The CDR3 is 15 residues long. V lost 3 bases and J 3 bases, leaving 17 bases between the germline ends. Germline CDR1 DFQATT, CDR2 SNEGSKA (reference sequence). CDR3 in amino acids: CSARGGDGWDTEAFF. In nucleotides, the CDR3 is TGCAGTGCTAGGGGGGGGGATGGATGGGACACTGAAGCTTTCTTT.

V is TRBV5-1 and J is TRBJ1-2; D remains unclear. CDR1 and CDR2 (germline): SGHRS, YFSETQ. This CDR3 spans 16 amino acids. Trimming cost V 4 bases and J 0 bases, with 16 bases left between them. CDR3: CASSPDSGRANYGYTF. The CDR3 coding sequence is TGCGCCAGCAGCCCTGATTCCGGGCGGGCTAACTATGGCTACACCTTC.

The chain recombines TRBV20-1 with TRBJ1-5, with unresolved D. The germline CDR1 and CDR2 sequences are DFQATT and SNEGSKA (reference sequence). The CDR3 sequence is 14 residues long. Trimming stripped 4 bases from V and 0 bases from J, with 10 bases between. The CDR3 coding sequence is TGCAGTGCTATAGACAAGTATAGCAATCAGCCCCAGCATTTT. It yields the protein CSAIDKYSNQPQHF.

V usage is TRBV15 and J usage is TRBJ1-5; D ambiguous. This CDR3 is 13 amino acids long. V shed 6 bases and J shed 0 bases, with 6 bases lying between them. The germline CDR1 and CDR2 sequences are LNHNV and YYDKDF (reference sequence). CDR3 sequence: CATSFNSNQPQHF. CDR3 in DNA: TGTGCCACCAGTTTCAATAGCAATCAGCCCCAGCATTTT.

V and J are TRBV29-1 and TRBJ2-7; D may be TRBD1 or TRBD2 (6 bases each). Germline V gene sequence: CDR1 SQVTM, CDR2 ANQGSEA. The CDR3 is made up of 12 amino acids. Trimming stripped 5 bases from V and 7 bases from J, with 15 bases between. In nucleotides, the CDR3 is TGCAGCGTTCAGAGGGGGGCCGGGGAGCAGTACTTC. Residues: CSVQRGAGEQYF.

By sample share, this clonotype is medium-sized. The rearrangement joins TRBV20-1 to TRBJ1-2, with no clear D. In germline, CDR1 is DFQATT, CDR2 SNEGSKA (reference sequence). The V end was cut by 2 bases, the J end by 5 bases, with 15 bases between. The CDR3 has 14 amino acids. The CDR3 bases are TGCAGTGCTAGACGGGGTCAAGATGAATATGGCTACACCTTC. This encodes CSARRGQDEYGYTF.

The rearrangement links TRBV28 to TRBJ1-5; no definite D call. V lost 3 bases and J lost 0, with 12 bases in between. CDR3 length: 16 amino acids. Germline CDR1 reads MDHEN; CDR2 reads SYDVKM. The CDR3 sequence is CASSFLSRGSNQPQHF. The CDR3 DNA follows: TGTGCCAGCAGTTTCTTGTCCCGGGGTAGCAATCAGCCCCAGCATTTT. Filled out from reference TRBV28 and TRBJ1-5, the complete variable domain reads DVKVTQSSRYLVKRTGEKVFLECVQDMDHENMFWYRQDPGLGLRLIYFSYDVKMKEKGDIPEGYSVSREKKERFSLILESASTNQTSMYLCASSFLSRGSNQPQHFGDGTRLSIL.

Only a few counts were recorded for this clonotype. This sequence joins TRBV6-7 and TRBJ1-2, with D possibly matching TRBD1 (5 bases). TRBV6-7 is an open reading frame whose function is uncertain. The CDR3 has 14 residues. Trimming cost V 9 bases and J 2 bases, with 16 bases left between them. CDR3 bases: TGTGCCAGACCGACGGACGGGGGGAACTATGGCTACACCTTC. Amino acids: CARPTDGGNYGYTF.

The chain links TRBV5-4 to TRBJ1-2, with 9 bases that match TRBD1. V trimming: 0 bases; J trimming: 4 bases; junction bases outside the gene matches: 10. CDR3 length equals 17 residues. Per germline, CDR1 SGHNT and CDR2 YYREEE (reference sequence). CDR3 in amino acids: CASSLGTGGQGVYGYTF. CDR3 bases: TGTGCCAGCAGCTTGGGGACCGGGGGACAGGGCGTCTATGGCTACACCTTC.

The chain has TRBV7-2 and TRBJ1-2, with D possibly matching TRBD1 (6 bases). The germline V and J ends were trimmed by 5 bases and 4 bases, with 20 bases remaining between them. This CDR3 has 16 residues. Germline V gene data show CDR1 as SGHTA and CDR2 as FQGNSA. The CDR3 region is CASSRLAGAGTYGYTF. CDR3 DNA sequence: TGTGCCAGCAGCCGACTAGCGGGGGCGGGTACCTATGGCTACACCTTC.

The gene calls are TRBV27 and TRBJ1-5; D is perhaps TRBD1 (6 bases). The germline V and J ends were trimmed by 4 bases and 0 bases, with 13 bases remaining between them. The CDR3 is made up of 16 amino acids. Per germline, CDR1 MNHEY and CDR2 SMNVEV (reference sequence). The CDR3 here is CASSSSGAYSNQPQHF. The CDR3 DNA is TGTGCCAGCAGTTCATCGGGGGCATATAGCAATCAGCCCCAGCATTTT.

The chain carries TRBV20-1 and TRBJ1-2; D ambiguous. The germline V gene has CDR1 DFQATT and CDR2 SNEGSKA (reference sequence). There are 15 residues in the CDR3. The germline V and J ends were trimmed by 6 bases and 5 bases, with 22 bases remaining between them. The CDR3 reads CSATPGSGVRYGYTF. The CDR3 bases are TGCAGTGCCACACCCGGATCAGGAGTACGATATGGCTACACCTTC.

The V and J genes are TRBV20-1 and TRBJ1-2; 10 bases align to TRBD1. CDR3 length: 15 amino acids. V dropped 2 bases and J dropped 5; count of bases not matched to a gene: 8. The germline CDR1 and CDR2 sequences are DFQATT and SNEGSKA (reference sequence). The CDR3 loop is CSARTDRGPRYGYTF. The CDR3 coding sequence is TGCAGTGCTAGAACCGACAGGGGGCCACGGTATGGCTACACCTTC.

CDR3 bases: TGTGCCACCAGTGACCCCGGACTAGTCACCGGGGAGCTGTTTTTT. This codes for CATSDPGLVTGELFF. The V and J genes are TRBV24-1 and TRBJ2-2; 7 bases align to TRBD2. Germline V gene lookup returns CDR1 KGHDR and CDR2 SFDVKD. This CDR3 comprises 15 residues. V was pared by 4 bases and J by 4 bases, with 5 bases of the junction left unmatched.

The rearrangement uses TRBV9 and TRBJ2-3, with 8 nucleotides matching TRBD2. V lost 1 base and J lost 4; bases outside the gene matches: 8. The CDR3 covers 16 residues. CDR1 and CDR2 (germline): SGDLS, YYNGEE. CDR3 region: CASSVQGLGGADTQYF. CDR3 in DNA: TGTGCCAGCAGCGTACAGGGACTAGGGGGAGCAGATACGCAGTATTTT.